This is a list of T cell receptor beta chains from one sample in a study of cytomegalovirus exposure and HLA in healthy donors. The repertoire was sequenced with immunoSEQ multiplex PCR; TCRdb's copy has only in-frame clones and lacks some. The sample includes tens of thousands of clones. Sequenced material: PBMCs. Receptors originate from a man younger than 30 in good health and CMV-seropositive. Each CDR3 is given with its conserved first and last residue. The D gene is left open where the match is weak.

CDR3	DNA	J	D	V
CASSKGVGTQYF	TGCGCCAGCTCTAAGGGGGTAGGGACCCAGTACTTC	TRBJ2-5	-	TRBV5-1
CASSLGQRAPYEQYF	TGCGCCAGCAGCTTGGGACAGCGAGCCCCCTACGAGCAGTACTTC	TRBJ2-7	-	TRBV5-1
CASSGQGGQPQHF	TGTGCCAGCAGTGGTCAGGGAGGACAGCCCCAGCATTTT	TRBJ1-5	-	TRBV6-5
CASSLTSGSYEQYF	TGTGCCAGCAGCCTGACTAGCGGGAGCTACGAGCAGTACTTC	TRBJ2-7	TRBD2	TRBV9
CASSQMTGASGTFYNEQFF	TGTGCCAGCAGCCAGATGACGGGGGCTAGCGGGACTTTCTACAATGAGCAGTTCTTC	TRBJ2-1	TRBD2	TRBV7-8
CASSEDLLGEGRYEQYF	TGTGCCAGCAGTGAAGATTTGTTGGGGGAGGGCCGCTACGAGCAGTACTTC	TRBJ2-7	TRBD2	TRBV6-1
CASSQTGANVLTF	TGTGCCAGCAGCCAAACTGGGGCCAACGTCCTGACTTTC	TRBJ2-6	-	TRBV27
CASSGRLTALNYEQYF	TGTGCCAGTAGCGGAAGATTGACAGCTTTGAACTACGAGCAGTACTTC	TRBJ2-7	-	TRBV19
CASSPTGAGANVLTF	TGTGCCAGCTCACCGACAGGGGCTGGGGCCAACGTCCTGACTTTC	TRBJ2-6	TRBD1	TRBV18
CASSQDRAGRVYEQYF	TGCGCCAGCAGCCAAGATCGGGCCGGGAGGGTCTACGAGCAGTACTTC	TRBJ2-7	TRBD2	TRBV4-1
CASSQEAAPYEQYF	TGCGCCAGCAGCCAAGAAGCCGCGCCCTACGAGCAGTACTTC	TRBJ2-7	-	TRBV23-1
CASSIGATGETQYF	TGTGCCAGTAGTATAGGGGCCACGGGGGAGACCCAGTACTTC	TRBJ2-5	-	TRBV19
CASSLGVEQFF	TGTGCCAGCAGCTTAGGCGTTGAGCAGTTCTTC	TRBJ2-1	-	TRBV11-1
CASSPDRFNTGELFF	TGTGCCAGCAGTCCCGACAGGTTCAACACCGGGGAGCTGTTTTTT	TRBJ2-2	-	TRBV2
CAWSVFRGESQYF	TGTGCCTGGAGTGTATTCCGGGGGGAATCGCAGTATTTT	TRBJ2-3	TRBD2	TRBV30
CAWSFPGLAGVYEQFF	TGTGCCTGGAGTTTCCCGGGACTAGCGGGAGTATATGAGCAGTTCTTC	TRBJ2-1	TRBD2	TRBV30
CASSNNEQFF	TGTGCCAGCAGCAACAATGAGCAGTTCTTC	TRBJ2-1	-	TRBV28
CASSLIGTGTSYEQYF	TGCGCCAGCAGCTTGATTGGGACAGGGACCTCCTACGAGCAGTACTTC	TRBJ2-7	TRBD1	TRBV5-1